Detailed here is one T cell receptor beta chain. The antigen is undetermined. The immunoSEQ assay was v3.0, run at survey level. Sequencing was performed with immunoSEQ multiplex PCR; in TCRdb, only in-frame clones are kept and a portion is missing. The sample carries 20,000 to 30,000 clones, around 81% recorded once. This specimen belongs to a study of long-term antiretroviral therapy in people with HIV. General study results and limits: Sampling of blood ran from the mid-2000s to the late 2010s, and older ART regimens were possibly in use. Controls showed broader CDR3 length ranges than did the HIV repertoires.

CDR1 and CDR2 (germline): SGHAT, FQDESV (reference sequence). CDR3 length: 13 residues. V gave up 5 bases and J gave up 7 bases, with 12 bases separating them. Sequences were derived from unsorted PBMCs, sampled at the start of antiretroviral therapy, before treatment. The sequence was collected from a woman between 18 and 29 years old with HIV. This chain connects TRBV11-1 to TRBJ2-1, with D unclear. In DNA, the CDR3 is TGTGCCAGCAGCAGACCCCCCCGGAATGAGCAGTTCTTC. This translates into CASSRPPRNEQFF.